Listed below are T cell receptor beta chains from one sample, sequenced in a study of shared clonotypes between healthy human individuals. Method: immunoSEQ multiplex PCR; TCRdb's copy keeps in-frame clones and lacks some. The table records a few hundred thousand clones, 95% to 98% of them present only once. Sequencing was done on a sample of naive CD4+ T cells sorted from blood. The source is a woman aged 30 to 39 in good health. Each CDR3 is given with its conserved first and last residue. The D gene is left open where the match is weak. Size is omitted from some rows. Given values are once, few, many or a class for expanded clones.

V	D	size	length	J	DNA	CDR3
TRBV4-2	-	-	17	TRBJ2-1	TGTGCCAGCAGCCAAGATCTAACGGGCCACTCCTACAATGAGCAGTTCTTC	CASSQDLTGHSYNEQFF
TRBV4-1	TRBD2	-	17	TRBJ2-7	TGCGCCAGCAGCCAAGATGGATGGGCGGGAGGGCCCGGCGAGCAGTACTTC	CASSQDGWAGGPGEQYF
TRBV27	TRBD1	-	15	TRBJ2-7	TGTGCCAGCAGTTCGTGGACAGGGGCTCCCCACGAGCAGTACTTC	CASSSWTGAPHEQYF
TRBV30	-	-	14	TRBJ2-7	TGTGCCTGGAGTGTACCGGGAACTTGGTCCGAGCAGTACTTC	CAWSVPGTWSEQYF
TRBV7-9	TRBD2	-	15	TRBJ2-5	TGTGCCAGCAGCCCGAGACTAGCGGGTAAAGAGACCCAGTACTTC	CASSPRLAGKETQYF
TRBV4-1	TRBD2	-	15	TRBJ2-1	TGCGCCAGCAGCCCGGGGGCGGGAGGGTTCAATGAGCAGTTCTTC	CASSPGAGGFNEQFF
TRBV28	TRBD1	-	14	TRBJ1-2	TGTGCCAGCAACTCGCCAGGGACAGGGACTGGCTACACCTTC	CASNSPGTGTGYTF
TRBV2	-	-	16	TRBJ1-6	TGTGCCAGCACCGCCCAGGAGAGCTCCTATAATTCACCCCTCCACTTT	CASTAQESSYNSPLHF
TRBV29-1	-	-	14	TRBJ2-4	TGCAGCGTTTTGAGTCCGGGGACCAAAAACATTCAGTACTTC	CSVLSPGTKNIQYF
TRBV7-9	-	-	16	TRBJ1-4	TGTGCCAGCAGCTTAGGGTCCGGACAAGGGGATGAAAAACTGTTTTTT	CASSLGSGQGDEKLFF
TRBV10-3	TRBD1	-	13	TRBJ1-1	TGTGCCATCAGACCCGGGACAGACGGAGAAGCTTTCTTT	CAIRPGTDGEAFF
TRBV28	-	-	14	TRBJ1-2	TGTGCCAGCACCACTCGAAGGGAGCTGAATGGCTACACCTTC	CASTTRRELNGYTF
TRBV10-3	TRBD2	-	15	TRBJ2-1	TGTGCCATCAGTGAGTCCCTAGCGGGAATCAATGAGCAGTTCTTC	CAISESLAGINEQFF
TRBV6-5	TRBD1	once	16	TRBJ1-1	TGTGCCAGCAGTTACCGGGACAGGGGTCTGAGGGGTGAAGCTTTCTTT	CASSYRDRGLRGEAFF
TRBV5-4	TRBD2	-	15	TRBJ2-7	TGTGCCAGCAGCGGCACAGAGACTAGCGCCCACGAGCAGTACTTC	CASSGTETSAHEQYF
TRBV4-1	TRBD2	-	16	TRBJ2-1	TGCGCCAGCAGCCACGGACTAGCGGGAGCCTTTGGGGAGCAGTTCTTC	CASSHGLAGAFGEQFF
TRBV7-9	TRBD2	once	19	TRBJ2-3	TGTGCCAGCAGCTTAGAACTAGCGGGAGGAAGTAGGCACGCAGATACGCAGTATTTT	CASSLELAGGSRHADTQYF
TRBV11-2	-	-	16	TRBJ1-3	TGTGCCAGCAGCACGACGTCTGGTCCTTCTGGAAACACCATATATTTT	CASSTTSGPSGNTIYF
TRBV11-2	TRBD1	-	15	TRBJ1-2	TGTGCCAGCAGAATGGGACAGGGCGTTAACTATGGCTACACCTTC	CASRMGQGVNYGYTF
TRBV5-4	-	-	16	TRBJ2-5	TGTGCCAGCAGCGGAAACCTAGGGGTAGGGGGAGAGACCCAGTACTTC	CASSGNLGVGGETQYF
TRBV5-1	-	-	17	TRBJ1-1	TGCGCCAGCAGCTTGGAGGCAGGGTGGAGGAGGAACACTGAAGCTTTCTTT	CASSLEAGWRRNTEAFF
TRBV28	-	-	14	TRBJ2-1	TGTGCCAGCAGTTTACCCCCCCGGAACAATGAGCAGTTCTTC	CASSLPPRNNEQFF
TRBV29-1	-	once	11	TRBJ2-1	TGCAGCGTTGCGGGCCCGGCGGAGCAGTTCTTC	CSVAGPAEQFF
TRBV7-8	TRBD1	-	16	TRBJ1-5	TGTGCCAGCAGCCCTCCGGGACAGGGACGGCATCAGCCCCAGCATTTT	CASSPPGQGRHQPQHF
TRBV28	-	-	16	TRBJ1-4	TGTGCCAGCAGCCCGCCGGCGGGGCAGAGAGTCGAAAAACTGTTTTTT	CASSPPAGQRVEKLFF
TRBV20-1	-	-	10	TRBJ2-7	TGCAGTGCCCGCCCCAGGGAGCAGTACTTC	CSARPREQYF
TRBV5-6	-	once	13	TRBJ1-5	TGTGCCAGCAGCTTGAACGAGGATCAGCCCCAGCATTTT	CASSLNEDQPQHF
TRBV6-1	TRBD1	once	15	TRBJ2-7	TGTGCCAGCAGGCCGAGACAGGGGGACCCCTACGAGCAGTACTTC	CASRPRQGDPYEQYF
TRBV7-6	-	-	17	TRBJ2-3	TGTGCCAGCAGCTTAGCGTCATCGGGAGCGGGCACAGATACGCAGTATTTT	CASSLASSGAGTDTQYF
TRBV5-4	-	-	14	TRBJ2-7	TGTGCCAGCAGCCCCCCCGGCCCAATCTACGAGCAGTACTTC	CASSPPGPIYEQYF
TRBV29-1	TRBD1	once	17	TRBJ2-5	TGCAGCGTTGAAGATAGGAGACAGGGTCTATCTAAAGAGACCCAGTACTTC	CSVEDRRQGLSKETQYF
TRBV28	-	-	15	TRBJ2-1	TGTGCCAGCAGTCCGGTAGGTTTTGCCTACAATGAGCAGTTCTTC	CASSPVGFAYNEQFF
TRBV27	-	-	13	TRBJ1-1	TGTGCCAGCAGACAAACACTGAACACTGAAGCTTTCTTT	CASRQTLNTEAFF
TRBV2	-	few	13	TRBJ1-5	TGTGCCAGCGCCGTGGAGGACAATCAGCCCCAGCATTTT	CASAVEDNQPQHF
TRBV6-1	-	-	11	TRBJ2-1	TGTGCCAGCAGTGAAAACAATGAGCAGTTCTTC	CASSENNEQFF
TRBV7-8	-	-	15	TRBJ2-2	TGTGCCAGCAGCTTAGGCAGGGTTTTAACCGGGGAGCTGTTTTTT	CASSLGRVLTGELFF
TRBV18	-	-	16	TRBJ2-7	TGTGCCAGCTCACCGACCGGGACCCCGAGCTCCTACGAGCAGTACTTC	CASSPTGTPSSYEQYF
TRBV7-9	-	-	14	TRBJ1-3	TGTGCCAGCAGCTTAGGGACGGCTGGAAACACCATATATTTT	CASSLGTAGNTIYF
TRBV2	-	-	13	TRBJ2-5	TGTGCCAGCAGTGGATTGCAGCAAGAGACCCAGTACTTC	CASSGLQQETQYF
TRBV6-1	-	-	14	TRBJ2-7	TGTGCCAGCAGCGGAGGGCGGACATCCTACGAGCAGTACTTC	CASSGGRTSYEQYF
TRBV7-9	-	-	13	TRBJ1-1	TGTGCCAGCAGCCAAAAGAGGTTCGCTGAAGCTTTCTTT	CASSQKRFAEAFF
TRBV6-5	-	-	11	TRBJ2-7	TGTGCCAGCAGCCTACGGTACGAGCAGTACTTC	CASSLRYEQYF
TRBV5-4	-	-	16	TRBJ2-3	TGTGCCAGCAGCTTGGAAAGTCCAGGGTCGGCAGATACGCAGTATTTT	CASSLESPGSADTQYF
TRBV7-2	TRBD1	once	16	TRBJ2-3	TGTGCCAGCAGCTGGGGCCCACGACAGGGGAAAGATACGCAGTATTTT	CASSWGPRQGKDTQYF
TRBV9	-	-	16	TRBJ1-2	TGTGCCAGCAGCCCCAGCGACAGGACGTCCAACTATGGCTACACCTTC	CASSPSDRTSNYGYTF
TRBV6-5	TRBD1	-	14	TRBJ1-2	TGTGCCAGCAGGCAGACAGGGACGGGGTATGGCTACACCTTC	CASRQTGTGYGYTF
TRBV5-4	-	-	17	TRBJ2-3	TGTGCCAGCAGCTTGGCCGTCGGGGGGACACACACAGATACGCAGTATTTT	CASSLAVGGTHTDTQYF
TRBV29-1	TRBD1	-	13	TRBJ1-1	TGCAGCGTAACGGGACAGCAGAACACTGAAGCTTTCTTT	CSVTGQQNTEAFF
TRBV7-3	-	-	14	TRBJ1-6	TGTGCCAGCAGCTTAAATCCGTATAATTCACCCCTCCACTTT	CASSLNPYNSPLHF
TRBV10-3	-	-	11	TRBJ2-7	TGTGCCATCAGCCCAGGACCTTCGCAGTACTTC	CAISPGPSQYF
TRBV11-2	-	-	13	TRBJ1-5	TGTGCCAGCAGCCCCTCCTGGAGTCAGCCCCAGCATTTT	CASSPSWSQPQHF
TRBV27	TRBD1	-	14	TRBJ1-1	TGTGCCAGCAGAGGACAGGGGCGCGCCACTGAAGCTTTCTTT	CASRGQGRATEAFF
TRBV10-3	-	-	14	TRBJ1-5	TGTGCCATCAGTAAGGATGAAGGGGATCAGCCCCAGCATTTT	CAISKDEGDQPQHF
TRBV28	-	-	16	TRBJ2-6	TGTGCCAGCAGTTTACACAGGATCTCTGGGGCCAACGTCCTGACTTTC	CASSLHRISGANVLTF
TRBV30	-	once	18	TRBJ1-3	TGTGCCTGGAGTCCCTCCCTTGGTCCCGAAGAGTCTGGAAACACCATATATTTT	CAWSPSLGPEESGNTIYF